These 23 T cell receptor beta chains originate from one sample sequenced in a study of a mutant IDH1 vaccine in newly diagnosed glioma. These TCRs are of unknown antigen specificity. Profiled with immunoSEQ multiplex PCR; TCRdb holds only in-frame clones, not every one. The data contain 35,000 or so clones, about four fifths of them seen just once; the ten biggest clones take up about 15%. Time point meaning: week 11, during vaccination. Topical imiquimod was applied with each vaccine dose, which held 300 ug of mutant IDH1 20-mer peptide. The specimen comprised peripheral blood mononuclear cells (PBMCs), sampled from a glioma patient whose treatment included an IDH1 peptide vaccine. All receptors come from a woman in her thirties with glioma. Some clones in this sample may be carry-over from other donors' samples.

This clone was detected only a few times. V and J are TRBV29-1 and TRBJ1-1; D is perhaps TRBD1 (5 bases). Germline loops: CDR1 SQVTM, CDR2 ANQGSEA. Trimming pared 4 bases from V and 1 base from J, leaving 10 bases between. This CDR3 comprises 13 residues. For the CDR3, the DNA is TGCAGCGTTGTAAGTCAGGGGAACACTGAAGCTTTCTTT. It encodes CSVVSQGNTEAFF.

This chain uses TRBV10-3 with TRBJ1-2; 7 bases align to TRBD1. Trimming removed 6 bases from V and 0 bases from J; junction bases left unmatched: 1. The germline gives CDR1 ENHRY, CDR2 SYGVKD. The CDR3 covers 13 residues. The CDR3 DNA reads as TGTGCCATCAGCGGGACAGCTAACTATGGCTACACCTTC. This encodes CAISGTANYGYTF.

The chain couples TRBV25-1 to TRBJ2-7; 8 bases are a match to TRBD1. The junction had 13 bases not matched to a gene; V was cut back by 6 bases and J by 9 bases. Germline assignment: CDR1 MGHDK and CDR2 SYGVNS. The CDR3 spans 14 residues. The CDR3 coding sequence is TGTGCCAGCAGCAGGACAGGGCAGTTAGGATGGCAGTACTTC. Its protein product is CASSRTGQLGWQYF.

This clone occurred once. Here the CDR3 DNA reads TGTGCCAGCTCGGCTAGCGGGAGAGGGGCGATCACCGGGGAGCTGTTTTTT. Residues: CASSASGRGAITGELFF. This chain connects TRBV18 to TRBJ2-2; 10 positions match TRBD2. The germline CDR1 and CDR2 sequences are KGHSH and LQKENI. V trimming: 6 bases; J trimming: 4 bases; junction bases outside the gene matches: 11. The CDR3 sequence is 17 residues long.

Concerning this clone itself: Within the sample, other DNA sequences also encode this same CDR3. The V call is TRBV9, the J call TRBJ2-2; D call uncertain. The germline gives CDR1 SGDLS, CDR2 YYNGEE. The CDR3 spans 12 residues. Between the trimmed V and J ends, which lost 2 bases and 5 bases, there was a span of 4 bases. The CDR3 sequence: CASSVGTGELFF. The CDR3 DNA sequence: TGTGCCAGCAGCGTCGGGACCGGGGAGCTGTTTTTT.

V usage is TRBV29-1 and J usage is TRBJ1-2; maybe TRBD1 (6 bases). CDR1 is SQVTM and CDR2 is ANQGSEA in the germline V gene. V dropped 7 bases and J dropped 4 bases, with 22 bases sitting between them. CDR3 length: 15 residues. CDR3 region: CSAPLGGHRLYGYTF. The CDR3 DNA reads TGCAGCGCCCCGTTAGGGGGGCACAGACTCTATGGCTACACCTTC. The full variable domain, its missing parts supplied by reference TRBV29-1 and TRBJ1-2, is SAVISQKPSRDICQRGTSLTIQCQVDSQVTMMFWYRQQPGQSLTLIATANQGSEATYESGFVIDKFPISRPNLTFSTLTVSNMSPEDSSIYLCSAPLGGHRLYGYTFGSGTRLTVV.

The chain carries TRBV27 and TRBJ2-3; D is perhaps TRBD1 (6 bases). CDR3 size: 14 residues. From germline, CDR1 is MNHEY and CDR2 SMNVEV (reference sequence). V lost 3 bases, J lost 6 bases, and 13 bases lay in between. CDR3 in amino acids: CASSFVGAADTQYF. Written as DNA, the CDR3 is TGTGCCAGCAGTTTTGTGGGGGCAGCGGATACGCAGTATTTT.

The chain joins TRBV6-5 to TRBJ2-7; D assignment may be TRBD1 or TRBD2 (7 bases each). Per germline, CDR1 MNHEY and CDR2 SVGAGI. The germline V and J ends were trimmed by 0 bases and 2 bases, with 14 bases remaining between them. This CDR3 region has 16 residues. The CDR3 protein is CASSYSNQGGTYEQYF. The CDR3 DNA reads TGTGCCAGCAGTTACTCGAATCAGGGGGGGACCTACGAGCAGTACTTC.

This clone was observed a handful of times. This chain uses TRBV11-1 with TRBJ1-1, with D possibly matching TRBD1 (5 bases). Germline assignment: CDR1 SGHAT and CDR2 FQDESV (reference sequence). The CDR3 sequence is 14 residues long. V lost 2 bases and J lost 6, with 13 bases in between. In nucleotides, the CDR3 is TGTGCCAGCAGCTTAAGCCGGACAAGGTCTGAAGCTTTCTTT. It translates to CASSLSRTRSEAFF.

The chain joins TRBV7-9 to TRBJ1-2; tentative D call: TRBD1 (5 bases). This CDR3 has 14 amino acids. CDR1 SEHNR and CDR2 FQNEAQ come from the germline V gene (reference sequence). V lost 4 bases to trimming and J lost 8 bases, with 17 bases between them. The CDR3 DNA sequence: TGTGCCAGCAGCTCTCCGGGACCTACGCCGGGCTACACCTTC. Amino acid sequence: CASSSPGPTPGYTF.

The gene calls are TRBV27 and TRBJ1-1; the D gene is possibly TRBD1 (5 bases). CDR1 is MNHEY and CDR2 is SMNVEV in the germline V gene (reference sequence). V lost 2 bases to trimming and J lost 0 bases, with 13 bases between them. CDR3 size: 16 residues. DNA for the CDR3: TGTGCCAGCAGTTTAATTGGGGGGGTGGTGAACACTGAAGCTTTCTTT. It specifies CASSLIGGVVNTEAFF.

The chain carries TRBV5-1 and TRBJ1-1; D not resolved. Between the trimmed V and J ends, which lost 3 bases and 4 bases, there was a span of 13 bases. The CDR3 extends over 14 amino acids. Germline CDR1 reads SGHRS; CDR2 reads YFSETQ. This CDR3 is CASSSTLRSTEAFF. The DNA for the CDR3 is TGCGCCAGCAGCTCCACCCTGAGGAGCACTGAAGCTTTCTTT. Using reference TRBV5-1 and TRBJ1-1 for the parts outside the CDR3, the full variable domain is KAGVTQTPRYLIKTRGQQVTLSCSPISGHRSVSWYQQTPGQGLQFLFEYFSETQRNKGNFPGRFSGRQFSNSRSEMNVSTLELGDSALYLCASSSTLRSTEAFFGQGTRLTVV.

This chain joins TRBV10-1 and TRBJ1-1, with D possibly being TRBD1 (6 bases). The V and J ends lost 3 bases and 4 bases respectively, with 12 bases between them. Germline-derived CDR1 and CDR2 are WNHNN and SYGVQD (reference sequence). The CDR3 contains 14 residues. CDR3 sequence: CASSDNQGFTEAFF. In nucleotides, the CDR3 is TGCGCCAGCAGTGACAACCAGGGGTTCACTGAAGCTTTCTTT.

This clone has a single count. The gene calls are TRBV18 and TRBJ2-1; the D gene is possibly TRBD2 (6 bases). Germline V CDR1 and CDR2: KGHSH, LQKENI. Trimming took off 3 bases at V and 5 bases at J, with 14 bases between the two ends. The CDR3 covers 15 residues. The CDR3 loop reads CASSPPQRVNNEQFF. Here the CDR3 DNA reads TGTGCCAGCTCACCCCCACAGCGGGTGAACAATGAGCAGTTCTTC.

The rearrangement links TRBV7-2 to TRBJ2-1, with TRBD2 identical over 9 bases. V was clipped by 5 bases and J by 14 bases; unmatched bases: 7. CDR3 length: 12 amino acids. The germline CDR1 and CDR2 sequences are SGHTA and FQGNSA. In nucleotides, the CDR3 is TGTGCCAGCAGCCCTGGACTAGCGAAGGAGTTCTTC. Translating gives CASSPGLAKEFF.

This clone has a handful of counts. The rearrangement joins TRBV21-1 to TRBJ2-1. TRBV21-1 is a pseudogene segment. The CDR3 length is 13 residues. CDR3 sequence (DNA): TGTGCCAGCAGCAAAGTAAAGGGTGGTGAGCAGTTCTTC. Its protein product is CASSKVKGGEQFF.

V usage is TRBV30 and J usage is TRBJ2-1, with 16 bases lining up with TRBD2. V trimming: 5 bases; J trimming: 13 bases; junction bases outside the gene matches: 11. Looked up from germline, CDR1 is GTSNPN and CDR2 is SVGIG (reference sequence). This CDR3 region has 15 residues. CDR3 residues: CAWESKGLAGGRQFF. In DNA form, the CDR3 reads TGTGCCTGGGAATCGAAGGGACTAGCGGGAGGGCGACAGTTCTTC.

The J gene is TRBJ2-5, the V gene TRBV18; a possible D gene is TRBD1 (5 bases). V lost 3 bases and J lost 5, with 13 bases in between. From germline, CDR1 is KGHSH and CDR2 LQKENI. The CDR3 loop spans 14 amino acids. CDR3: CASSPEPGWETQYF. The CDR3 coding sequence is TGTGCCAGCTCACCCGAGCCAGGGTGGGAGACCCAGTACTTC. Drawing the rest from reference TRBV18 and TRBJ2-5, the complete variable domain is NAGVMQNPRHLVRRRGQEARLRCSPMKGHSHVYWYRQLPEEGLKFMVYLQKENIIDESGMPKERFSAEFPKEGPSILRIQQVVRGDSAAYFCASSPEPGWETQYFGPGTRLLVL.

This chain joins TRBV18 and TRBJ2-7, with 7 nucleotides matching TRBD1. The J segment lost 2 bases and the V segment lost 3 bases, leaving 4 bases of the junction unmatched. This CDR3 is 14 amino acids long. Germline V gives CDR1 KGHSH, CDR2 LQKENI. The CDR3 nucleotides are TGTGCCAGCTCACCCCTCGACAGGGCCTACGAGCAGTACTTC. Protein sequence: CASSPLDRAYEQYF.

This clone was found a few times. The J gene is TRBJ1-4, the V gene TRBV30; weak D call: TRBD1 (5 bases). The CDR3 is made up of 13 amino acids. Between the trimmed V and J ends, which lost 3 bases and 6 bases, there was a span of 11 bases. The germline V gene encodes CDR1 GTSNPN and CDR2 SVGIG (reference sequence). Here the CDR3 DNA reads TGTGCCTGGAGAAGAAGGGGCGATGAAAAACTGTTTTTT. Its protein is CAWRRRGDEKLFF.

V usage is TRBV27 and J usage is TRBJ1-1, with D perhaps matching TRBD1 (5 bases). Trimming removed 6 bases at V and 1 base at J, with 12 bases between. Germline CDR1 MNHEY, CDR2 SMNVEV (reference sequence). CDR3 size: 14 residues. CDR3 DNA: TGTGCCAGCAGATGGGGCAGTACGAACACTGAAGCTTTCTTT. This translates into CASRWGSTNTEAFF.

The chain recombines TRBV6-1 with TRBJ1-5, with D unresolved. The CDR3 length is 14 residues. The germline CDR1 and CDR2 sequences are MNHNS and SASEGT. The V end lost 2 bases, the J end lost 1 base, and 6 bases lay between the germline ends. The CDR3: CASSEMGSNQPQHF. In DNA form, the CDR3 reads TGTGCCAGCAGTGAAATGGGGAGCAATCAGCCCCAGCATTTT.

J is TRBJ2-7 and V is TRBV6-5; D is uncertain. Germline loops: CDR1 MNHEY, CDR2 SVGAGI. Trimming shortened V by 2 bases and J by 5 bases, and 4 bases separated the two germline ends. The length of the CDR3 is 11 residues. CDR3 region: CASSYHDEQYF. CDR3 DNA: TGTGCCAGCAGTTACCACGACGAGCAGTACTTC.